This TCR beta chain stems from a study of siplizumab effects on memory and regulatory T cells. Worth noting for this clone: The antigen is unknown.

V dropped 1 base and J dropped 4; count of bases not matched to a gene: 9. Germline lookup yields CDR1 SGHDN and CDR2 FVKESK. This CDR3 has 17 residues. The study, taken as a whole, reports: Unstimulated naive T cells seemed to show more diversity than memory cells did, and they also seemed to be among the major contributors to the alloresponse.

TCR templates numbering approximately 94,000 were assayed per sample. TCRdb keeps only in-frame clones here, not all; method: immunoSEQ multiplex PCR. Of about 94,000 clones in the sample, 94% were seen once. The sample consisted of non-Treg CD4+ T cells sorted from blood. This TCR came from a human donor in good health. J is TRBJ2-1 and V is TRBV14, with 8 bases lining up with TRBD1. The CDR3 DNA reads TGTGCCAGCAGCCAAGGAGCCATCAGGGGGCCTTACAATGAGCAGTTCTTC. This sequence encodes CASSQGAIRGPYNEQFF.